These 9 T cell receptor beta chains were all obtained from the same sample, sequenced in a study of T cell repertoires in cytomegalovirus infection (dated by TCRdb to between 2017 and 2020). This sample's treatment or condition label indicates: in vitro stimulation with specific CMV peptide epitopes to enrich CMV-specific T cells. TCRdb lists the instrument as Illumina HiSeq 1500. TCRdb cleaned the public reads at Q25 with fastp, built clones with MiXCR and kept in-frame beta chains. Here each entry gathers all rows of one CDR3 protein and keeps the most common genes and DNA. The table for this sample lists 900,000 to 950,000 distinct CDR3 sequences; more than 25% of them were counted only once. The top ten clones comprise around 15% of the sample. Antigens for these TCRs are unknown. The sample in question was cultured CD8+ T cells from PBMCs, obtained from culture after CMV antigen stimulation. The source of these receptors is a human donor in good health (CMV status not recorded). Some clones in this sample may be carry-over from other donors' samples.

The CDR3 bases are TGTGCCAGCAGTTACGCCCCCCTGGACAGGGCTAGCAATCAGCCCCAGCATTTT. Protein product: CASSYAPLDRASNQPQHF. V is TRBV2 and J is TRBJ1-5; TRBD1 matches at 8 bases. CDR3 length equals 18 residues. Germline lookup yields CDR1 SNHLY and CDR2 FYNNEI. V trimming: 5 bases; J trimming: 0 bases; junction bases outside the gene matches: 12.

The J gene is TRBJ2-3, the V gene TRBV4-3; 8 positions agree with TRBD2. Germline V gives CDR1 LGHNA, CDR2 YSLEER. The junction had 7 bases not matched to a gene; V was cut back by 0 bases and J by 2 bases. This CDR3 spans 17 amino acids. The CDR3 loop is CASSQDEAGGITDTQYF. In DNA form, the CDR3 reads TGCGCCAGCAGCCAAGATGAGGCGGGGGGTATCACAGATACGCAGTATTTT.

This clonotype has only a few counts. This chain links TRBV6-5 with TRBJ1-1, with D tentatively TRBD1 (5 bases). From germline, CDR1 is MNHEY and CDR2 SVGAGI. Trimming removed 7 bases at V and 5 bases at J, with 14 bases between. This CDR3 comprises 13 residues. CDR3 residues: CASTWGGATEAFF. As DNA, the CDR3 is TGTGCCAGCACCTGGGGCGGGGCGACTGAAGCTTTCTTT.

The chain carries TRBV6-2 or TRBV6-3 and TRBJ2-2; TRBD2 matches at 9 bases. The CDR3 sequence is 17 residues long. The ends lost 0 bases at V and 3 bases at J; junction bases unmatched: 5. CDR1 is MNHEY and CDR2 is SVGEGT in the germline V gene. The DNA for the CDR3 is TGTGCCAGCAGTTACTCGAATCGCGGGGGGGACACCGGGGAGCTGTTTTTT. This sequence encodes CASSYSNRGGDTGELFF.

V and J are TRBV10-2 and TRBJ2-7; possibly TRBD1 or TRBD2 for D (6 bases each). Trimming took 7 bases from V and 3 from J, leaving 13 bases between them. The CDR3 is 13 amino acids. Germline lookup yields CDR1 WSHSY and CDR2 SAAADI. The CDR3 DNA follows: TGCGCCAGCATCGGGGGCAGGGGCTACGAGCAGTACTTC. Protein product: CASIGGRGYEQYF.

V and J are TRBV27 and TRBJ2-2, with 11 nucleotides matching TRBD1. Germline V gene lookup returns CDR1 MNHEY and CDR2 SMNVEV (reference sequence). This CDR3 comprises 18 residues. With V trimmed by 5 bases and J by 1 base, 9 bases remained unmatched. The DNA of the CDR3 is TGTGCCAGCAGTGGGTACCGGACAGGGGGCTTGAACACCGGGGAGCTGTTTTTT. It is translated as CASSGYRTGGLNTGELFF.

V is TRBV12-3 or TRBV12-4 and J is TRBJ2-3, with TRBD1 matching over 7 bases. The V and J ends lost 7 bases and 2 bases, in that order; junction bases with no gene match: 12. The CDR3 is 16 residues long. The CDR3 DNA reads as TGTGCCAGCACCGGTCCGGGACAGCCCTTCACAGATACGCAGTATTTT. It encodes CASTGPGQPFTDTQYF.

This clonotype appeared a single time. CDR3 bases: TGTGCCAGCAGTTTATCTCCAGGGTGGGAGACCCAGTACTTC. It specifies CASSLSPGWETQYF. The chain combines TRBV27 with TRBJ2-5; D is perhaps TRBD1 (5 bases). V was shortened by 0 bases and J by 5 bases, with 10 bases between the two germline ends. The CDR3 is 14 residues long. Germline V lookup: CDR1 MNHEY, CDR2 SMNVEV (reference sequence).

V is TRBV24-1 and J is TRBJ2-7, with 7 bases aligning to TRBD1. CDR1 is KGHDR and CDR2 is SFDVKD in the germline V gene. The CDR3 extends over 16 amino acids. The V and J ends lost 0 bases and 4 bases, in that order; junction bases with no gene match: 8. CDR3 protein: CATSDLVSGRGYEQYV. For the CDR3, the DNA is TGTGCCACCAGTGATTTGGTTTCGGGCAGGGGGTACGAGCAGTACGTC.